The 9 T cell receptor beta chains in this list originate from one sample, sequenced in a study of response to subunit inactivated influenza vaccine. Using its own MiXCR run on the RT-PCR reads, TCRdb lists one record per CDR3 protein. The sample includes 800,000 or so distinct CDR3 sequences, approximately 21% of them seen just once. The sample consisted of PBMCs from blood, taken 5 to 6 days after vaccination. The origin of the receptors is a man aged 45 to 65 who received an inactivated influenza vaccine.

This clonotype was observed a few times. The rearrangement joins TRBV20-1 to TRBJ2-5, with 7 bases lining up with TRBD2. The CDR3 extends over 14 amino acids. J gave up 5 bases and V 4 bases, and 10 bases lay outside the gene matches. The V gene's germline CDR1 is DFQATT and CDR2 SNEGSKA (reference sequence). CDR3 sequence reads: CSATNRVGGETQYF. The CDR3 region has the DNA TGCAGTGCTACTAACCGGGTCGGGGGGGAGACCCAGTACTTC.

The V and J genes are TRBV11-2 and TRBJ2-3, with TRBD2 matching 11 bases. The length of the CDR3 is 13 residues. The germline gives CDR1 SGHAT, CDR2 FQNNGV. V gave up 4 bases and J gave up 11 bases; unmatched junction bases: 5. This chain's CDR3 is CASSYLLAGGQYF. CDR3 DNA sequence: TGTGCCAGCAGCTACCTCCTAGCGGGGGGGCAGTATTTT. The full variable domain, rest sourced from reference TRBV11-2 and TRBJ2-3, is EAGVAQSPRYKIIEKRQSVAFWCNPISGHATLYWYQQILGQGPKLLIQFQNNGVVDDSQLPKDRFSAERLKGVDSTLKIQPAKLEDSAVYLCASSYLLAGGQYFGPGTRLTVL.

The table lists this clonotype with a few counts. The chain has TRBV3-1 and TRBJ2-3; 8 bases agree with TRBD1. V dropped 5 bases and J dropped 6; count of bases not matched to a gene: 7. Germline V gives CDR1 LGHDT, CDR2 YNNKEL (reference sequence). CDR3 length equals 14 residues. The CDR3 sequence is CASSYRQGRDTQYF. The CDR3 DNA follows: TGTGCCAGCAGCTATAGACAGGGGAGGGATACGCAGTATTTT.

The chain combines TRBV5-6 with TRBJ1-1; a possible D gene is TRBD1 (5 bases). Germline loops: CDR1 SGHDT, CDR2 YYEEEE. V gave up 0 bases and J gave up 5 bases, with 17 bases separating them. This CDR3 is built from 16 residues. CDR3 in DNA: TGTGCCAGCAGCTTGGATGGGGGGAAAGCCTGGACTGAAGCTTTCTTT. Protein product: CASSLDGGKAWTEAFF.

J is TRBJ2-2 and V is TRBV5-1, with TRBD1 identical over 11 bases. V shed 7 bases and J 6 bases; nucleotides not matched to a gene: 8. The CDR3 is made up of 15 amino acids. Germline CDR1 is SGHRS and CDR2 is YFSETQ. The CDR3 loop is CASVSGTGGAGELFF. The CDR3 region has the DNA TGCGCCAGCGTATCCGGGACAGGGGGGGCCGGGGAGCTGTTTTTT.

This clonotype was counted only a few times. The rearrangement links TRBV4-3 to TRBJ2-7; D call uncertain. Per the germline V gene, CDR1 is LGHNA and CDR2 is YSLEER. V lost 6 bases and J lost 1, with 13 bases in between. The CDR3 is 14 residues long. CDR3 loop: CASSPGPGSYEQYF. CDR3 in DNA: TGCGCCAGCAGTCCGGGCCCGGGTTCCTACGAGCAGTACTTC.

There are a few counts of this clonotype. This chain uses TRBV20-1 with TRBJ2-1; 11 bases align to TRBD2. V lost 6 bases, J lost 8 bases, and 12 bases stayed unmatched. This CDR3 comprises 15 residues. The germline CDR1 and CDR2 sequences are DFQATT and SNEGSKA (reference sequence). CDR3 in DNA: TGCAGTGCCAGCAACGTAGCGGGAGGGCCCGATGAGCAGTTCTTC. It yields the protein CSASNVAGGPDEQFF.

The sample holds a few counts of this clonotype. V and J are TRBV20-1 and TRBJ2-7; perhaps TRBD2 as D (5 bases). This CDR3 has 13 amino acids. Deletions cut 6 bases from V and 0 bases from J, with 12 bases between. Germline V gene lookup returns CDR1 DFQATT and CDR2 SNEGSKA (reference sequence). The DNA for the CDR3 is TGCAGTGCGGACTCCTCTAGCTCCTACGAGCAGTACTTC. It codes for CSADSSSSYEQYF.

This clonotype was counted only a few times. The chain couples TRBV6-2 or TRBV6-3 to TRBJ1-5; TRBD1 agrees at 9 bases. Trimming removed 2 bases from V and 4 bases from J; junction bases left unmatched: 6. There are 16 residues in the CDR3. Per the germline V gene, CDR1 is MNHEY and CDR2 is SVGEGT. The CDR3 coding sequence is TGTGCCAGCAGTTACGCGGGACAGGGAAGGAATCAGCCCCAGCATTTT. It is translated as CASSYAGQGRNQPQHF.